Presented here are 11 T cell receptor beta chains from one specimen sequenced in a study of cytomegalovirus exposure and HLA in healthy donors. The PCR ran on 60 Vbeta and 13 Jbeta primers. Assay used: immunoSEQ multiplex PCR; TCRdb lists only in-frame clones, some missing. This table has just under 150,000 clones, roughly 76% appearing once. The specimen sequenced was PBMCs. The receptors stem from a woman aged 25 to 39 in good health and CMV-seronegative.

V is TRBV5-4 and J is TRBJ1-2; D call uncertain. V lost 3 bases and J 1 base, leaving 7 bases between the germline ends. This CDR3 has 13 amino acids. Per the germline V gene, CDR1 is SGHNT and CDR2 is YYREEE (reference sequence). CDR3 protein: CASSSGYNYGYTF. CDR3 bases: TGTGCCAGCAGCTCGGGGTATAACTATGGCTACACCTTC.

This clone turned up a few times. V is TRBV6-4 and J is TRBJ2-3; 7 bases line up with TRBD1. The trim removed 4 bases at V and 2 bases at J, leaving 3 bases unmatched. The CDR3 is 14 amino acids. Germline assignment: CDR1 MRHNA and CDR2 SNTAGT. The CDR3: CASSATGLTDTQYF. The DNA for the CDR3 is TGTGCCAGCAGTGCGACAGGGCTCACAGATACGCAGTATTTT.

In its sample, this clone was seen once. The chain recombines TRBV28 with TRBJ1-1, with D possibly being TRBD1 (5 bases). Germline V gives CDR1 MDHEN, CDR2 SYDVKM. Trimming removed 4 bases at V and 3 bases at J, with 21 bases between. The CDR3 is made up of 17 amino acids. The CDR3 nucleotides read TGTGCCAGCAGTTGGACATACAGGCTATCGGGTGACACTGAAGCTTTCTTT. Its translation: CASSWTYRLSGDTEAFF.

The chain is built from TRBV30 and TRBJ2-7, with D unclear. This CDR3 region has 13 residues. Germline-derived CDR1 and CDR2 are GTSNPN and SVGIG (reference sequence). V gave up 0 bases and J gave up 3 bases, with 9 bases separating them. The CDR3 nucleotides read TGTGCCTGGAGTGTGACCGGAGACTACGAGCAGTACTTC. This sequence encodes CAWSVTGDYEQYF.

CDR3 sequence reads: CATNWGGSGEQFF. The CDR3 DNA sequence: TGTGCCACCAATTGGGGGGGCTCGGGTGAGCAGTTCTTC. The chain employs TRBV19 and TRBJ2-1; D might be TRBD2 (7 bases). From germline, CDR1 is LNHDA and CDR2 SQIVND (reference sequence). The CDR3 has 13 amino acids. V was trimmed by 10 bases and J by 9 bases, leaving 19 bases between them.

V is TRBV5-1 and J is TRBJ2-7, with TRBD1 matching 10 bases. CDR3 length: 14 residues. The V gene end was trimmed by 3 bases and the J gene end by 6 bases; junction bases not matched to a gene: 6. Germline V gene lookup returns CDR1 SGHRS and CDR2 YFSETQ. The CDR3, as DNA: TGCGCCAGCAGCTGGGGGACAGGGGAGGGCGAGCAGTACTTC. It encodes CASSWGTGEGEQYF.

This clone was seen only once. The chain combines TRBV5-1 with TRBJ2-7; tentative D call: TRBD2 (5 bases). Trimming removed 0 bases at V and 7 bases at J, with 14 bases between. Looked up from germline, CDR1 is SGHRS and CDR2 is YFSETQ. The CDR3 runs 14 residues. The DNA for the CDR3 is TGCGCCAGCAGCTTGGCCGGGCCCTCGGGGGAGCAGTACTTC. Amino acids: CASSLAGPSGEQYF.

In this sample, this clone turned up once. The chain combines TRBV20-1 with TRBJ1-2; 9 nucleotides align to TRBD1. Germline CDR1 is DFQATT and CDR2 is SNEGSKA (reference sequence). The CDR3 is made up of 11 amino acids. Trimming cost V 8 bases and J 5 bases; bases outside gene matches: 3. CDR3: CSIGTGYGYTF. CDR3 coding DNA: TGCAGTATCGGGACAGGGTATGGCTACACCTTC.

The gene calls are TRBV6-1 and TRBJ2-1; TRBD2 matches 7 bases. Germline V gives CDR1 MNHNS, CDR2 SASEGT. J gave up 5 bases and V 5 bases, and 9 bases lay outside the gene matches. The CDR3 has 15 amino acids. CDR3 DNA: TGTGCCAGCAGTCTAGGGACTACTCACAACAATGAGCAGTTCTTC. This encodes CASSLGTTHNNEQFF.

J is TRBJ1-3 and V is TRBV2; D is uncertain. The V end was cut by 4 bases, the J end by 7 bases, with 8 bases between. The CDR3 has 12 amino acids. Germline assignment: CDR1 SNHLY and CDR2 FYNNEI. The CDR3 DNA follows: TGTGCCAGCAGTGTGGCGGGCAACACCATATATTTT. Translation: CASSVAGNTIYF.

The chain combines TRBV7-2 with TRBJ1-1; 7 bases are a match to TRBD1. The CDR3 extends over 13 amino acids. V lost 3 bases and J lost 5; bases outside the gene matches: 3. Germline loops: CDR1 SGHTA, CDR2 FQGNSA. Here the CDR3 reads CASSLGGQTEAFF. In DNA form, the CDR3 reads TGTGCCAGCAGCTTGGGGGGACAGACTGAAGCTTTCTTT. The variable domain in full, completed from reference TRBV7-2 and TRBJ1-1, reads GAGVSQSPSNKVTEKGKDVELRCDPISGHTALYWYRQSLGQGLEFLIYFQGNSAPDKSGLPSDRFSAERTGGSVSTLTIQRTQQEDSAVYLCASSLGGQTEAFFGQGTRLTVV.